The 15 T cell receptor beta chains below were found in one sample sequenced in a study of tumor-infiltrating lymphocytes in primary liver carcinoma. Making TCR beta cDNA involved around 500 ng total RNA and a constant-region primer. Nested multiplex PCR, run for three rounds with slightly modified ARM-PCR, yielded TCR beta libraries. Each of the first two PCR rounds ran approximately 9 cycles with TRBV1-TRBV30 forward and C-beta reverse primers. Via MiXCR, TCRdb re-called the multiplex PCR reads, giving one row per CDR3 protein. In the table there are 150,000 to 200,000 distinct CDR3 sequences, less than 70% of which are singletons. Unsorted whole blood supplied the RNA, and germline DNA was extracted too. Sequencing input: peripheral blood. These receptors all come from a woman aged 55-69 years with primary liver carcinoma and hepatitis B virus infection.

A note on this clonotype: Relative to the germline gene, one junction end is altered; a read error may explain this. This chain uses TRBV11-2 with TRBJ2-6; the match to TRBD2 covers 7 bases. Looked up from germline, CDR1 is SGHAT and CDR2 is FQNNGV. CDR3 length equals 15 residues. The CDR3 sequence is CASLRRESVAYVLTF. Here the CDR3 DNA reads TGTGCCAGCCTAAGGCGGGAGTCTGTGGCCTACGTCCTGACTTTC.

This chain joins TRBV11-3 and TRBJ2-2; 9 bases are a match to TRBD2. The V gene end was trimmed by 7 bases and the J gene end by 6 bases; junction bases not matched to a gene: 12. CDR3 length equals 16 residues. The germline V gene encodes CDR1 SGHNT and CDR2 YENEEA. The CDR3 spells CASNQMCGRASGELFF. CDR3 sequence (DNA): TGTGCCAGCAACCAAATGTGCGGGAGGGCCTCCGGGGAGCTGTTTTTT.

A remark on this clonotype: At one end, the junction sequence differs from germline, possibly due to a read error. The rearrangement joins TRBV11-3 to TRBJ1-1; D uncertain. Per the germline V gene, CDR1 is SGHNT and CDR2 is YENEEA. This CDR3 has 17 amino acids. The CDR3 region is CTSSPSFDKSMNTEAFF. CDR3 in DNA: TGTACCAGCAGCCCCTCATTCGACAAGAGTATGAACACTGAAGCTTTCTTT.

With regard to this clonotype: Since a much larger clone is just one base distant, this may be a read error. The chain has TRBV6-5 and TRBJ2-1; D is unresolved. The CDR3 extends over 15 amino acids. Germline CDR1 MNHEY, CDR2 SVGAGI. The CDR3 DNA is TGTACCAGCAGCCCCCCATATCCCCCCTACAATGAGCAGTTCTTC. Translated, it gives CTSSPPYPPYNEQFF.

This clonotype was observed once. An end of the junction differs from the germline gene, which may be a read error. J is TRBJ2-7 and V is TRBV5-1; D call uncertain. The length of the CDR3 is 15 residues. Germline values: CDR1 SGHRS, CDR2 YFSETQ. The CDR3 region is CASSTTQPSSYVQYF. CDR3 nucleotide sequence: TGCGCCAGCAGCACCACACAGCCCAGCTCCTACGTGCAGTACTTC.

To note about this clonotype: An end of the junction differs from the germline gene, which may be a read error. V gene TRBV11-1 combines with J gene TRBJ1-1; D is uncertain. Germline CDR1 and CDR2: SGHAT and FQDESV (reference sequence). This CDR3 contains 15 residues. The CDR3 sequence: CANSLLRRMNTEAFF. CDR3 sequence (DNA): TGTGCCAACAGCTTACTCCGACGGATGAACACTGAAGCTTTCTTT. The full variable domain, rest sourced from reference TRBV11-1 and TRBJ1-1, is EAEVAQSPRYKITEKSQAVAFWCDPISGHATLYWYRQILGQGPELLVQFQDESVVDDSQLPKDRFSAERLKGVDSTLKIQPAELGDSAMYLCANSLLRRMNTEAFFGQGTRLTVV.

This clonotype was counted at least ten times. The chain is built from TRBV6-1 and TRBJ2-2, with D perhaps matching TRBD1 (6 bases). In germline, CDR1 is MNHNS, CDR2 SASEGT. With 8 bases removed from V and 3 bases from J, the gap between germline ends came to 10 bases. The CDR3 is 13 residues long. Here the CDR3 reads CASGTGYTGELFF. The CDR3 DNA is TGTGCCAGCGGCACAGGGTACACCGGGGAGCTGTTTTTT.

Comments on this clonotype: The junction departs from the called germline gene at one end, perhaps through a read error. The chain carries TRBV11-2 and TRBJ2-1, with TRBD2 matching over 11 bases. CDR3 length: 22 residues. Germline V CDR1 and CDR2: SGHAT, FQNNGV. As DNA, the CDR3 is TGTGCTAGCAGCTTACCGCGGGCTAGCGGGAGGCCCCGACCAAGCTCCTACAATGAGCAGCTCTTC. This translates into CASSLPRASGRPRPSSYNEQLF. The variable domain in full, completed from reference TRBV11-2 and TRBJ2-1, reads EAGVAQSPRYKIIEKRQSVAFWCNPISGHATLYWYQQILGQGPKLLIQFQNNGVVDDSQLPKDRFSAERLKGVDSTLKIQPAKLEDSAVYLCASSLPRASGRPRPSSYNEQLFGPGTRLTVL.

Turning to this clonotype: Being one base from a much bigger clone, this may be a read error. The rearrangement uses TRBV10-3 and TRBJ2-1, with D possibly TRBD2 on 5 matching bases. From germline, CDR1 is ENHRY and CDR2 SYGVKD. The CDR3 extends over 16 amino acids. The CDR3 bases are TGTGACATCAGTGAGATTGGGAGTAGCTCCTACAATGAGCAGTTCTTC. Its translation is CDISEIGSSSYNEQFF.

The chain employs TRBV11-2 and TRBJ1-1; a weak D match, TRBD1 (5 bases). Germline CDR1 and CDR2: SGHAT and FQNNGV. The CDR3 loop spans 13 amino acids. Trimming stripped 3 bases from V and 10 bases from J, with 15 bases between. In nucleotides, the CDR3 is TGTGCCAGCAGCTTCGCTCGGGGCGCTGGAGCTTTCTTT. Translated, it gives CASSFARGAGAFF.

The sample holds many counts of this clonotype. The chain uses TRBV6-1 and TRBJ2-3; either TRBD1 or TRBD2 may supply D (5 bases each). The length of the CDR3 is 14 residues. V lost 5 bases to trimming and J lost 2 bases, with 11 bases between them. Germline V gene data show CDR1 as MNHNS and CDR2 as SASEGT. CDR3 amino acids: CASSRDHPTDTQYF. CDR3 in DNA: TGTGCCAGCAGTCGGGACCACCCCACAGATACGCAGTATTTT.

About this clonotype: A read error may be the cause here, since a much bigger clone is one base away. The V gene is TRBV6-5, the J gene TRBJ2-1; 7 bases line up with TRBD2. V gave up 3 bases and J gave up 7 bases; unmatched junction bases: 0. Germline CDR1 and CDR2: MNHEY and SVGAGI. The CDR3 has 12 amino acids. The CDR3 reads CASSYSGNEQFF. The CDR3, as DNA: TGTGCCAGCAGTTATAGCGGGAATGAGCAGTTCTTC.

J is TRBJ2-3 and V is TRBV20-1; D unclear. Germline CDR1 DFQATT, CDR2 SNEGSKA (reference sequence). Trimming took 1 base from V and 3 from J, leaving 14 bases between them. The CDR3 extends over 15 amino acids. The CDR3 here is CSARVPRIGTDTQYF. The CDR3 DNA is TGCAGTGCTAGAGTGCCTCGTATAGGAACAGATACGCAGTATTTT.

Notes on this clonotype: This clone may be a read error of a much larger clone one base away. The chain joins TRBV5-1 to TRBJ2-1; 14 nucleotides agree with TRBD2. CDR1 is SGHRS, CDR2 YFSETQ, per germline. The CDR3 totals 16 residues. The CDR3 nucleotides are TGCACCAGCAGCGCTGGGGGGACTAGCGGGAGAAATGAGCAGTTCTTC. Translating it yields CTSSAGGTSGRNEQFF.

Many counts were recorded for this clonotype. The chain combines TRBV6-4 with TRBJ1-1; D call uncertain. V shed 3 bases and J shed 0 bases, with 17 bases lying between them. The germline gives CDR1 MRHNA, CDR2 SNTAGT. The CDR3 runs to 17 residues. CDR3 in amino acids: CASSDSDRTGLNTEAFF. The CDR3 DNA follows: TGTGCCAGCAGTGATTCCGACCGAACTGGGTTGAACACTGAAGCTTTCTTT.